This T cell receptor (beta chain) was sequenced for a study of regulatory T cells in long-lasting Graves disease (TCRdb year 2021). As for the study more broadly: Newly diagnosed Graves' disease patients had taken antithyroid drugs for less than 3 months. A total of about 35 samples underwent TCR sequencing: about 13 from persistent and approximately 20 from newly diagnosed Graves' disease patients. The study was conducted in China and was registered as a clinical trial. Persistent Graves' disease patients were compared with newly diagnosed Graves' disease patients by peripheral blood TCR sequencing and RNA sequencing. What the study reported, not specific to this receptor: Compared with newly diagnosed patients, persistent Graves' disease patients had lower TCR Shannon entropy and fewer highly expanded clones, which suggests clonal expansion. Only the TCR beta chain was sequenced and analyzed. More public clonotypes were shared among persistent patients (under 3,000) than among newly diagnosed patients (roughly 1,000). As a limitation, the authors acknowledged that the small sample size may reduce accuracy. TRBV28, TRBJ1-2 and TRBJ2-5 were preferentially used in persistent disease, while TRBV20-1 and TRBJ2-1 were favored in newly diagnosed disease. The study examined only peripheral blood because the primary lesion, thyroid tissue, could not be accessed.

A remark on this clonotype: Its antigen is unknown. Base qualities are missing; no much larger clone stands one base away.

In light of the paper, this sample's time point label describes: newly diagnosed GD, antithyroid drugs for less than 3 months. RNA was extracted from PBMCs in TRIzol for both TCR sequencing and RNA sequencing. Graves' disease was diagnosed according to American Thyroid Association guidelines. Recruitment of patients was carried out at an endocrinology department in Xi'an, China. Each patient gave 8.5 to 9.5 milliliters of peripheral blood, collected in an EDTA anticoagulant tube. Ficoll Paque Plus density gradient separation was used to isolate PBMCs, and no further T cell sorting was done. An Agilent 2100 Bioanalyzer and agarose gel were used to assess RNA quality, and a NanoDrop 2000 was used to measure RNA concentration. Libraries were made using multiplex PCR. The sample was run on an Illumina HiSeq 4000. CDR3 regions were amplified by Arm-PCR with iRepertoire HTBI primers to construct TCR beta libraries. Gel purification was performed on PCR products prior to sequencing. Regarding the original processing steps: A total of 62 TRBV and 14 TRBJ segments were identified across samples and were used for gene usage analysis of CDR3 amino acid clonotypes. Filtered high-quality paired reads were merged into contigs using COPE and FqMerger. Contigs were aligned with BLAST to IMGT TRBV, TRBD and TRBJ reference genes, and CDR3 was defined per IMGT. Clonotypes above 0.1% frequency were classified as highly expanded clones. Shannon entropy was used to measure repertoire diversity, and the Gini coefficient was used to measure V-J evenness. Public clonotypes were defined as clonotypes shared by more than one individual. TCRdb reanalyzed the raw reads on its own, using fastp at Q25 for trimming and MiXCR for clone calling, and kept in-frame beta chains. Each record represents a unique CDR3 protein, reported with the most common genes and DNA among its rows. The V and J calls were not made by the authors but by TCRdb's processing. This sample holds roughly 400,000 distinct CDR3 sequences; about a sixth were observed only once. In total, the top ten clones hold about 23% of the sample.

Trimming costs V 1 base and J 5 bases, and their ends lie 10 bases apart. CDR1 and CDR2 were assigned from the germline V gene as SGHTA and FQGNSA. Counted from cysteine to phenylalanine, this CDR3 has 14 amino acids. Left in the record is the CDR3 DNA by itself, 42 bases read in frame from the first base. The data were also submitted as part of a second study, on T cells in Graves' hyperthyroidism and ophthalmopathy. Taken from the second paper: Stable Graves' hyperthyroidism was defined as the absence of progression to ophthalmopathy over 18 months of follow-up. The hyperthyroidism patients were between 18 and 65 years old and newly diagnosed, with a disease duration of less than 2 months. Exclusion was applied to patients with uncontrolled infections, other autoimmune diseases, pregnancy or lactation. Diagnoses were established on the basis of clinical symptoms, serum thyroxine and TRAb, thyroid ultrasound, and orbital computed tomography. The TCR CDR3 was subjected to a first round of RT-PCR using the HTBI primer set and the Qiagen OneStep RT-PCR kit. Most expanded thyroid clonotypes (frequency above 0.001) were also detected in blood, suggesting blood repertoires may reflect thyroid immune responses. A 13 V-J signature model separated ophthalmopathy from stable hyperthyroidism, with approximately 86% sensitivity and 81.08% specificity in cross-validation and 80%/75% in testing. During validation, the model predicted progression to ophthalmopathy a median of around six months ahead of onset, with around 65% sensitivity and about 75% specificity. To identify TCR V-J signatures that set the groups apart, the researchers used a discovery cohort of more than 95 patients, made up of 43 with Graves' ophthalmopathy and 57 with stable Graves' hyperthyroidism. Prospective prediction of ophthalmopathy was tested in an independent validation cohort consisting of 18 to 20 hyperthyroidism patients and around 16 patients who later progressed to ophthalmopathy. The 100 discovery patients were randomly split 7:3 into training and test sets. In several Graves' hyperthyroidism patients, the study also compared T-cell repertoires from thyroid tissue with T-cell repertoires from blood. Once sampling was done, hyperthyroidism patients were given methimazole at a starting dose of 30 mg daily, whereas ophthalmopathy patients were given high-dose intravenous methylprednisolone. Libraries were constructed in a second round of multiplex PCR, after which size selection and purification were performed. Libraries were sequenced paired-end with 100 bp reads on an Illumina HiSeq2000. SOAPnuke was used to process the raw data, throwing out any read that contained adapters or uncalled bases, had a mean Phred below 15, or lacked an exact constant-primer or identifier match. High-quality paired reads were merged using COPE v1.2.5, and each unique nucleotide sequence was defined as a clonotype. Clonotypes were aligned to IMGT TRBV, TRBD and TRBJ reference segments using MiTCR v1.1. The analysis included only V-J combinations with a frequency above 0.0001, which together covered around 99% of the repertoires. The TCS score was defined as the ratio of F50 (clonal expansion) to E x V (chaos), calculated using BLOSUM62-based TCRdist between CDR3 peptides within each V-J. Welch's t-statistics and random forest reduced 514 V-J features to some 14, which were used in a naive Bayes classifier (R e1071). No statistical method was used to fix the sample size in advance, and group allocation was not hidden from the investigators. The paper describes TCR Vbeta CDR3 sequencing of 130 to 150 peripheral blood samples, made up of roughly 40 ophthalmopathy patients, some 80 hyperthyroidism patients and roughly 17 progressor patients.

The source is a woman younger than 30 with Graves disease. Donor details come from another sample of the same person, matched by shared clones. Sequencing was performed on peripheral blood mononuclear cells (PBMCs), taken at new diagnosis, from a patient treated with antithyroid drugs. This chain is built from TRBV7-2 and TRBJ2-3, and the D gene may be TRBD2, 5 bases matching. The nucleotide sequence reads as follows: TGTGCCAGCAGCTTAGAACCAGGAGGAGATACGCAGTATTTT. This yields the protein CASSLEPGGDTQYF. When the CDR3 is completed using the reference TRBV7-2 and TRBJ2-3 genes on either side, the full variable domain is GAGVSQSPSNKVTEKGKDVELRCDPISGHTALYWYRQSLGQGLEFLIYFQGNSAPDKSGLPSDRFSAERTGGSVSTLTIQRTQQEDSAVYLCASSLEPGGDTQYFGPGTRLTVL.